The 32 T cell receptor beta chains below come from one sample, sequenced in a study of tumor and adjacent non-tumor tissue in lung cancer. No cell sorting was done before RNA was extracted from the tissue. TCRbeta libraries were built with three rounds of nested PCR, modified from ARM-PCR. MiXCR, applied by TCRdb to the multiplex PCR reads, yields one record per CDR3 protein. This repertoire shows 90,000 to 130,000 distinct CDR3 sequences, over 75% found once; its top ten account for 20% to 25%. The sequencing sample was made of lung tumor tissue. All receptors derive from a man in his sixties or seventies with non-small cell lung cancer.

This clonotype was seen many times. This chain uses TRBV29-1 with TRBJ1-1; 7 nucleotides align to TRBD1. The CDR3 has 15 amino acids. V was clipped by 8 bases and J by 0 bases; unmatched bases: 12. Germline CDR1 and CDR2: SQVTM and ANQGSEA. The CDR3 protein is CSIKTGAALNTEAFF. CDR3 DNA sequence: TGCAGCATTAAAACAGGGGCCGCATTGAACACTGAAGCTTTCTTT.

To note about this clonotype: Sequence at one end of the junction differs from germline and may be a read error. The J gene is TRBJ2-2, the V gene TRBV11-2, with D perhaps matching TRBD2 (5 bases). Germline CDR1 SGHAT, CDR2 FQNNGV. The CDR3 sequence is 16 residues long. CDR3 coding DNA: TGTGCCAGCAGCTTAGTGGGCATAGGGCTTGCCGGGGAGCTGTTATTT. Its translation is CASSLVGIGLAGELLF.

In regard to this clonotype: A junction end diverges from the germline sequence, so it may reflect a read error. V and J are TRBV6-1 and TRBJ1-6, with 7 bases that match TRBD1. CDR1 is MNHNS and CDR2 is SASEGT in the germline V gene. The CDR3 spans 15 residues. DNA of the CDR3: TGTGCCAACAGTGAGGGGGGACAGAGTTATTCACCGCTCCACTTT. Its translation: CANSEGGQSYSPLHF.

Notes on this clonotype: Germline and junction disagree at one end, which may indicate a read error. In nucleotides, the CDR3 is TGTGCCAGCAGCCGAATAGGTAATACGCAATATTTT. Protein sequence: CASSRIGNTQYF. The J gene is TRBJ2-3, the V gene TRBV5-4; D ambiguous. The CDR3 extends over 12 amino acids. Germline-derived CDR1 and CDR2 are SGHNT and YYREEE (reference sequence).

A word on this clonotype: This may be a read error, as it is one base from a much larger clone. Here the CDR3 reads CASSPYRAWYGYTF. The DNA of the CDR3 is TGCGCCAGCAGCCCGTACAGGGCTTGGTATGGCTACACCTTC. This sequence joins TRBV5-1 and TRBJ1-2; possibly TRBD1 for D (6 bases). V was cut by 4 bases and J by 5 bases, with 15 bases left in between. This CDR3 region has 14 residues. CDR1 is SGHRS, CDR2 YFSETQ, per germline.

Details on this clonotype: With a much larger clone just one base away, this may be a read error. This sequence joins TRBV20-1 and TRBJ1-1; possible D gene TRBD1, 5 bases. Germline V gene sequence: CDR1 DFQATT, CDR2 SNEGSKA (reference sequence). This CDR3 spans 12 amino acids. CDR3 protein: CTAIRAWGEAFF. CDR3 coding DNA: TGCACTGCGATCAGGGCTTGGGGAGAAGCTTTCTTT.

As for this clonotype: A read error is likely, as this CDR3 ends without the conserved phenylalanine or tryptophan. The limits of the CDR3 on the DNA are not certain, so only TCRdb's listed CDR3 is given. V usage is TRBV6-2 or TRBV6-3 and J usage is TRBJ2-1; the table's D gene call, TRBD1, was not cross checked with the DNA. The length of the CDR3 is 15 amino acids, counting both ends. Germline V gives CDR1 MNHEY, CDR2 SVGEGT. The CDR3 loop is CASSPGVGNTNEQFA.

The V gene is TRBV29-1, the J gene TRBJ2-7; 8 positions match TRBD1. With 0 bases clipped from V and 6 bases from J, the junction kept 13 bases outside the gene matches. CDR3 length: 16 amino acids. The germline V gene has CDR1 SQVTM and CDR2 ANQGSEA. CDR3 protein: CSVEEKRTGLICEQYF. The CDR3 nucleotides are TGCAGCGTTGAAGAAAAAAGGACAGGGTTGATCTGCGAGCAGTACTTC.

With respect to this clonotype: Here the CDR3 omits its conserved ending phenylalanine or tryptophan, so a read error is the likely source. It is unclear where the CDR3 begins or ends on the DNA, so no DNA is shown, and the CDR3 is as TCRdb lists it. The chain has TRBV11-2 and TRBJ2-2; the DNA was not compared with TRBD1, the D call given in the table. The V gene's germline CDR1 is SGHAT and CDR2 FQNNGV. The CDR3 spans 16 amino acids, including both terminal residues. The CDR3 reads CASSLVGTGVAGELLY.

V gene TRBV29-1 combines with J gene TRBJ1-1, with D possibly matching TRBD1 (6 bases). The CDR3 consists of 12 residues. Germline CDR1 and CDR2: SQVTM and ANQGSEA. CDR3 nucleotides: TGCAGTATCCTGGGGGCTGCGGGTTGGGCTTTCTTT. It specifies CSILGAAGWAFF.

This clonotype was seen repeatedly, ten times or more. The chain carries TRBV6-2 or TRBV6-3 and TRBJ2-6, with 9 bases identical to TRBD1. The CDR3 extends over 17 amino acids. V gave up 6 bases and J gave up 0 bases; unmatched junction bases: 6. Germline V gene lookup returns CDR1 MNHEY and CDR2 SVGEGT. In DNA form, the CDR3 reads TGTGCCAGCAGGACAGGGGGGTTGGTCTCTGGGGCCAACGTCCTGACTTTC. Translating it yields CASRTGGLVSGANVLTF.

The V gene is TRBV29-1, the J gene TRBJ1-1; D perhaps matches TRBD1 (5 bases). V gave up 6 bases and J gave up 10 bases, with 24 bases separating them. The CDR3 has 14 amino acids. CDR1 is SQVTM and CDR2 is ANQGSEA in the germline V gene. CDR3 region: CSVFSATRGNGAFF. The CDR3 DNA sequence: TGCAGCGTGTTTTCTGCGACCCGGGGCAATGGAGCTTTCTTT.

The chain is built from TRBV12-3 or TRBV12-4 and TRBJ2-7; either TRBD1 or TRBD2 may fit D (5 bases each). V lost 10 bases, J lost 1 base, and 17 bases lay in between. The CDR3 is 14 residues long. The CDR3, as DNA: TGTGCCATCAGCCCGGGACGGAATTCCTACGAGCAGTACTTC. Amino acid sequence: CAISPGRNSYEQYF.

As to this clonotype: An end of the junction does not agree with germline; a read error may underlie this. The chain links TRBV4-1 to TRBJ1-1; 10 bases are a match to TRBD1. Germline values: CDR1 MGHRA, CDR2 YSYEKL. The CDR3 spans 18 residues. This chain's CDR3 is CASSQDGADRGQYSEAFF. The CDR3 DNA sequence: TGCGCCAGCAGTCAAGACGGTGCCGACAGGGGGCAATACTCTGAAGCATTCTTT.

Note on this clonotype: At one end the junction does not follow the germline gene, possibly because of a read error. The genes are TRBV5-4 and TRBJ2-3; TRBD1 agrees at 7 bases. Per the germline V gene, CDR1 is SGHNT and CDR2 is YYREEE (reference sequence). The CDR3 length is 15 residues. The CDR3 coding sequence is TGTGTCAGCAGCCCTACAGGGGTCCTCACAGCTACGCAGTATTTT. Translation: CVSSPTGVLTATQYF.

With regard to this clonotype: Mismatch with germline at one junction end may stem from a read error. CDR3 sequence: CASSHTWIPGSTIYF. The CDR3 bases are TGTGCCAGCAGCCACACCTGGATCCCAGGAAGCACCATATATTTT. The rearrangement uses TRBV11-2 and TRBJ1-3; D gene unclear. The CDR3 totals 15 residues. Germline V CDR1 and CDR2: SGHAT, FQNNGV.

Regarding this clonotype: The junction shows a germline mismatch at one end, possibly a read error. The rearrangement joins TRBV6-1 to TRBJ1-5; a possible D gene is TRBD1 (5 bases). Per the germline V gene, CDR1 is MNHNS and CDR2 is SASEGT. This CDR3 is 15 amino acids long. Here the CDR3 reads CASRVRQTGNQPQHF. Written as DNA, the CDR3 is TGTGCGAGCAGGGTCCGACAGACCGGCAATCAGCCCCAGCATTTT.

Comments on this clonotype: The conserved closing phenylalanine or tryptophan is absent in this CDR3, likely reflecting a read error. The chain has TRBV5-5 and TRBJ1-1; D not resolved. Germline CDR1 is SGHKS and CDR2 is YYEKEE (reference sequence). Trimming cost V 4 bases and J 4 bases, with 14 bases left between them. The CDR3 covers 14 residues. The CDR3 DNA is TGTGCCAGCAGCGTGGACCCCCAGCCCACTGAAGCTTTCATT. Protein: CASSVDPQPTEAFI.

Comments on this clonotype: Since the CDR3 does not end with the conserved phenylalanine or tryptophan, this likely comes from a read error. J is TRBJ2-1 and V is TRBV11-3; TRBD2 matches 14 bases. Germline lookup yields CDR1 SGHNT and CDR2 YENEEA. The CDR3 runs 17 residues. The J segment lost 7 bases and the V segment lost 9 bases, leaving 14 bases of the junction unmatched. In DNA, the CDR3 is TGTGCCAGTGGCCTCCTAGGGACTAGCGGGGGCTATAATGAGCAGTTCTGC. Protein: CASGLLGTSGGYNEQFC.

This clonotype was observed once. V gene TRBV4-2 combines with J gene TRBJ1-1; 8 nucleotides line up with TRBD1. CDR1 is LGHNA, CDR2 YNFKEQ, per germline. This CDR3 region has 15 residues. The V gene end was trimmed by 7 bases and the J gene end by 4 bases; junction bases not matched to a gene: 11. The CDR3 is CASNPVTGAATEAFF. CDR3 nucleotides: TGTGCCAGCAACCCCGTGACAGGGGCGGCCACTGAAGCTTTCTTT.

The chain combines TRBV11-2 with TRBJ1-1, with TRBD1 as a possible D gene (6 bases). V dropped 6 bases and J dropped 8 bases, with 19 bases sitting between them. The CDR3 extends over 14 amino acids. Germline values: CDR1 SGHAT, CDR2 FQNNGV. The CDR3 nucleotides are TGTGCCAGCAGATTCGGTGGGGGCCGGACCGAAGCTTTCTTT. Translation gives CASRFGGGRTEAFF.

This chain uses TRBV12-3 or TRBV12-4 with TRBJ2-3, with D perhaps matching TRBD2 (7 bases). Trimming left V 6 bases short and J 0 bases short, with 13 bases between. CDR3 length: 15 amino acids. The CDR3 DNA reads as TGTGCCAGCAGCCGGGGGCGGGGGAGCACAGATACGCAGTATTTT. It specifies CASSRGRGSTDTQYF.

The count of this clonotype is one. A junction boundary mismatches the germline segment, possibly from a read error. The rearrangement links TRBV29-1 to TRBJ1-4; TRBD1 might be the D (5 bases). The CDR3 runs 13 residues. Germline assignment: CDR1 SQVTM and CDR2 ANQGSEA. For the CDR3, the DNA is TGCTGCGTTGGACATGGGAGCGGTGAAAAACTGTTTTTT. Amino acid sequence: CCVGHGSGEKLFF.

As concerns this clonotype: Given the absence of the conserved phenylalanine or tryptophan at the CDR3 end, a read error is likely. This chain links TRBV13 with TRBJ2-7; D is possibly TRBD2 (5 bases). Looked up from germline, CDR1 is PRHDT and CDR2 is FYEKMQ (reference sequence). The CDR3 runs to 13 residues. The CDR3 coding sequence is TGTGCCAGAAGCTCAACCACGGGGAACGAGCAGTACCTC. Amino acid sequence: CARSSTTGNEQYL.

This clonotype was counted once. The CDR3 ends on some other residue instead of the conserved phenylalanine or tryptophan, so this is likely a read error. This chain links TRBV28 with TRBJ2-7; maybe TRBD2 (6 bases). V lost 4 bases to trimming and J lost 2 bases, with 12 bases between them. CDR1 and CDR2 (germline): MDHEN, SYDVKM. The CDR3 is made up of 14 amino acids. CDR3 sequence: CASSSRTGAYEQYY. Written as DNA, the CDR3 is TGTGCCAGCAGTTCCAGGACGGGGGCCTACGAGCAGTACTAC.

The chain links TRBV13 to TRBJ1-6; possibly TRBD1 for D (5 bases). This CDR3 has 16 residues. Per germline, CDR1 PRHDT and CDR2 FYEKMQ (reference sequence). Trimming removed 2 bases from V and 4 bases from J, with 12 bases in between. The CDR3 nucleotides read TGTGCCAGCAGCTTAAGGGGCATGTTTTATAATTCACCCCTCCACTTT. Translation gives CASSLRGMFYNSPLHF.

Within the sample, this clonotype is medium-sized. The rearrangement joins TRBV6-5 to TRBJ1-2, with D possibly being TRBD1 (6 bases). Germline CDR1 reads MNHEY; CDR2 reads SVGAGI. The CDR3 totals 17 residues. Trimming took off 6 bases at V and 3 bases at J, with 23 bases between the two ends. DNA for the CDR3: TGTGCCAGCAGACCTCCGACCGGGGGGCGAGGTTACTATGGCTACACCTTC. Protein product: CASRPPTGGRGYYGYTF.

This clonotype was detected once. This chain connects TRBV5-1 to TRBJ2-7, with D possibly TRBD1 on 5 matching bases. The CDR3 spans 14 residues. Trimming took 8 bases from V and 5 from J, leaving 20 bases between them. CDR1 and CDR2 (germline): SGHRS, YFSETQ. CDR3 sequence reads: CASSIFSGRDEQYF. The CDR3 coding sequence is TGCGCCAGTAGCATCTTTTCAGGGCGCGACGAGCAGTACTTC. Filled out from reference TRBV5-1 and TRBJ2-7, the complete variable domain reads KAGVTQTPRYLIKTRGQQVTLSCSPISGHRSVSWYQQTPGQGLQFLFEYFSETQRNKGNFPGRFSGRQFSNSRSEMNVSTLELGDSALYLCASSIFSGRDEQYFGPGTRLTVT.

As for this clonotype: At one boundary the junction diverges from the germline segment, which might be a read error. The chain employs TRBV12-3 or TRBV12-4 and TRBJ1-2; D is unresolved. The CDR3 consists of 13 residues. The DNA of the CDR3 is TGTGCCAGCACTTTAGGATATCCCTATGGATACACCTTC. Residues: CASTLGYPYGYTF.

Worth noting for this clonotype: Its ends do not fully match the called genes, so a read error is possible. V and J are TRBV29-1 and TRBJ2-1; D is undetermined. The CDR3 length is 16 residues. The germline CDR1 and CDR2 sequences are SQVTM and ANQGSEA. CDR3 residues: CRVELYDNRVDNEQFF. The CDR3 DNA is TGCAGAGTTGAACTCTATGACAACAGAGTGGACAATGAGCAGTTCTTC.

Notes on this clonotype: Germline and junction disagree at one end, which may indicate a read error. The genes are TRBV5-6 and TRBJ2-1; possible D gene TRBD1, 6 bases. The CDR3 has 16 residues. CDR1 and CDR2 (germline): SGHDT, YYEEEE. CDR3 DNA sequence: TGTGCCGGCAGTTCCGGTAGGGGGAGCTCCTACAATGAGCAATTCTTC. The encoded protein is CAGSSGRGSSYNEQFF.

In the case of this clonotype: This likely comes from a read error, as the CDR3 has no conserved phenylalanine or tryptophan at its end. The chain has TRBV14 and TRBJ1-5; D is ambiguous. The CDR3 runs to 13 residues. CDR1 SGHDN and CDR2 FVKESK come from the germline V gene. CDR3 protein: CTSSQGMGQPQHY. The DNA for the CDR3 is TGTACCAGCAGCCAAGGGATGGGGCAGCCCCAGCATTAT.